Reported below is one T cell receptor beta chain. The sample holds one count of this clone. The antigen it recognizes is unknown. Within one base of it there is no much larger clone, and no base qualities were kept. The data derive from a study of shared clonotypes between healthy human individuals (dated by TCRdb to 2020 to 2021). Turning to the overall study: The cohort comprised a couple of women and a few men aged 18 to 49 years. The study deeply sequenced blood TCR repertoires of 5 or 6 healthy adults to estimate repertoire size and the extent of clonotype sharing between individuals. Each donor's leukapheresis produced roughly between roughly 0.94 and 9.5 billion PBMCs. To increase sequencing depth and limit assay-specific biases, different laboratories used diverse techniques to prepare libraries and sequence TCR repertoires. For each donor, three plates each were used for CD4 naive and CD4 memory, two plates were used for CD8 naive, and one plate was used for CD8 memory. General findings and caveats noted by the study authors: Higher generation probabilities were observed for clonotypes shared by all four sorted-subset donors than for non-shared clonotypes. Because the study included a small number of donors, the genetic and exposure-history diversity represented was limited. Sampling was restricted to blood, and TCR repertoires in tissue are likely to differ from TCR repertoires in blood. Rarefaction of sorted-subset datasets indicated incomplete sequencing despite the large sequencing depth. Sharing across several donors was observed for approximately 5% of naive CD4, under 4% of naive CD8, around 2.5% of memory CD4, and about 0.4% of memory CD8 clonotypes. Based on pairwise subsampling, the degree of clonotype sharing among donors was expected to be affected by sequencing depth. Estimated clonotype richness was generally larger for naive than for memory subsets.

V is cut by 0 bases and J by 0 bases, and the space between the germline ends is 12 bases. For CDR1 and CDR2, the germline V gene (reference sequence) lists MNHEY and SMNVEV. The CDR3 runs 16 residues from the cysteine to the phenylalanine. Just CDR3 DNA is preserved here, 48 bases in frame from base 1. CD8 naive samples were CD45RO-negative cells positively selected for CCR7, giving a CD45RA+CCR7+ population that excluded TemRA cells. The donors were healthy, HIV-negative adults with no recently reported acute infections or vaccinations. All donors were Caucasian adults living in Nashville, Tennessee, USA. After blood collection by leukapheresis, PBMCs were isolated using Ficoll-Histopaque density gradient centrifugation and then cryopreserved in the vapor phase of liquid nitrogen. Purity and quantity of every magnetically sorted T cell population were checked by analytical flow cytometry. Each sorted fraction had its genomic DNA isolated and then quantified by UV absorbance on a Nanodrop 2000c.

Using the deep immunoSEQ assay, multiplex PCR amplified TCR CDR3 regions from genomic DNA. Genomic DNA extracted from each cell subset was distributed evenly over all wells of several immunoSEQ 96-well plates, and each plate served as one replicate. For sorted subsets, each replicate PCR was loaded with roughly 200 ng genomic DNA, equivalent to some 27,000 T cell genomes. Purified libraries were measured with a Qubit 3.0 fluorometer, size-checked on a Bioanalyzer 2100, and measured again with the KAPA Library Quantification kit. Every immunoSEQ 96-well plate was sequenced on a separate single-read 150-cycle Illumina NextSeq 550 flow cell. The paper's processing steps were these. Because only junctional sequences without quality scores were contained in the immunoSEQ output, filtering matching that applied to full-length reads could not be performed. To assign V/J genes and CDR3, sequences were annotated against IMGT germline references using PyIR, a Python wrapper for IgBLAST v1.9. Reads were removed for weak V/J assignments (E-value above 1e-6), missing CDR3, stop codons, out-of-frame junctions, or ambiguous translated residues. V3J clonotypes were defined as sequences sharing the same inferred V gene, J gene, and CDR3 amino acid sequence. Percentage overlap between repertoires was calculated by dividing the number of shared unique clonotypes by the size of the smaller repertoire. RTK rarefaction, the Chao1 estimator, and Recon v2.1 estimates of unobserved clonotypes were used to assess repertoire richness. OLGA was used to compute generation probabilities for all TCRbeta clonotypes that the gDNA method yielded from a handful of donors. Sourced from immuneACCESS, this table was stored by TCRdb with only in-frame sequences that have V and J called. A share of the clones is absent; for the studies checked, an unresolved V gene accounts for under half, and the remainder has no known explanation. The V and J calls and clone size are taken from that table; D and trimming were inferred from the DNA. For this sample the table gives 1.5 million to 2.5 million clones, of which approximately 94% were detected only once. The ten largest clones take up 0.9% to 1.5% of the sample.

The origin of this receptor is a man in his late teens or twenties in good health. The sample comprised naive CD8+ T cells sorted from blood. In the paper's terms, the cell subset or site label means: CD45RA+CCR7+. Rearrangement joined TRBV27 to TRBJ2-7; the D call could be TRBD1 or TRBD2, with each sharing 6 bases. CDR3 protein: CASSLSEGEISYEQYF. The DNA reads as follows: TGTGCCAGCAGTTTATCGGAGGGGGAGATCTCCTACGAGCAGTACTTC.